This TCR beta chain was observed in a study of shared clonotypes between healthy human individuals. Naive CD8 cells comprised CD45RO-negative, CCR7-positively selected cells, excluding terminally differentiated effector memory CD45RA+ cells. TCRdb keeps only in-frame clones here, not all; method: immunoSEQ multiplex PCR. The table includes approximately 2,200,000 clones, under 95% detected once. For this clone: As yet, its antigen is unknown.

The CDR3 sequence is 10 residues long. The V and J ends lost 8 bases and 5 bases respectively, with 4 bases between them. CDR1 is SNHLY, CDR2 FYNNEI, per germline. Study-level points and caveats: Sorted-subset sequencing, rarefaction showed, was incomplete despite large depth. Non-shared clonotypes showed lower generation probabilities than clonotypes common to all four donors.

Sequencing was done on a sample of naive CD8+ T cells from PBMCs. This TCR was sampled from a man in his late teens or twenties in good health. Some clones in this sample may be carry-over from other donors' samples. The chain links TRBV2 to TRBJ2-1; D is ambiguous. The CDR3: CASGHNEQFF. The CDR3 DNA reads TGTGCCAGCGGACACAATGAGCAGTTCTTC.